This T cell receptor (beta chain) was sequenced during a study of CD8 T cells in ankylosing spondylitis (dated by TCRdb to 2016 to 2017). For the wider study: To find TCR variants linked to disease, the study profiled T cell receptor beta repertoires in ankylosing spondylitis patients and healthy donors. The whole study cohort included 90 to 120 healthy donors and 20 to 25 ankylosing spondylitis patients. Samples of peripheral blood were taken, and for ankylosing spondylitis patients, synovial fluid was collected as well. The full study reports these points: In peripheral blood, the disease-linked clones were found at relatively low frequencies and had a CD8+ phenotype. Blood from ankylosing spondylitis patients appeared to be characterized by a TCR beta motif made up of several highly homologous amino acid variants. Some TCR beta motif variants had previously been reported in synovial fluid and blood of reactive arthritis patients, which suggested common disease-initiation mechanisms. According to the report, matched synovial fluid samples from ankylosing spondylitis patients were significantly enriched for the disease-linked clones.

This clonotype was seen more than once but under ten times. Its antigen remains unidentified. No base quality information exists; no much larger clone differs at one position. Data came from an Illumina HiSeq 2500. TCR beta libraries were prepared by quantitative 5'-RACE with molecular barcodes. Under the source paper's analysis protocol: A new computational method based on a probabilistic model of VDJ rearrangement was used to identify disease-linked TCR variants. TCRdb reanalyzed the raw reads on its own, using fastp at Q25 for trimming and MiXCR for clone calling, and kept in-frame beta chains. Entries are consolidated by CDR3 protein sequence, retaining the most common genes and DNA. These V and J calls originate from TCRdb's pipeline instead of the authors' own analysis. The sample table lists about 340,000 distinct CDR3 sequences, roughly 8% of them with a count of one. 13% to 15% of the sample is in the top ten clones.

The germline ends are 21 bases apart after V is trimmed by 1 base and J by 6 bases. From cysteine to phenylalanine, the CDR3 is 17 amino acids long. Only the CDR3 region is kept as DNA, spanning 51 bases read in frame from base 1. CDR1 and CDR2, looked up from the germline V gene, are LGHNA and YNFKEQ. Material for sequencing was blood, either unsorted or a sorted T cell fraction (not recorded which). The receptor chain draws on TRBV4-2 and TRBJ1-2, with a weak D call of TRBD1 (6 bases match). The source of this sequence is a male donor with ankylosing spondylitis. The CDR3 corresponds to CASSQALGARGGNGYTF. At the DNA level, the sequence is TGTGCCAGCAGCCAAGCCCTCGGGGCCAGGGGAGGAAATGGCTACACCTTC.